This T cell receptor beta chain originates from a study of blood T cell repertoires in COVID-19. About the study: Some COVID-19 samples were acute and others convalescent; all came from the United States, Italy and Spain.

In the original processing: Reference gene primer amplification in the assay estimated nucleated cell counts. Method: immunoSEQ multiplex PCR; TCRdb's copy keeps in-frame clones and lacks some. That table supplies the V and J calls and clone size; D and trimming were determined from the DNA. The sample carries about 330,000 clones, about 87% recorded once. The CDR3 length is 13 residues. The ends were cut back, 2 bases at V and 4 bases at J, with 9 bases in the middle. Looked up from germline, CDR1 is SGHDT and CDR2 is YYEEEE. Participants' reported clinical history set cohort assignment. Either two negative PCRs, clearance, or symptom resolution qualified Cohort 3 donors as recovered.

The J gene is TRBJ1-2, the V gene TRBV5-6; D gene ambiguous. The sequencing sample was made of PBMCs or T cells enriched from blood (not recorded which). The sequence was obtained from a woman between 25 and 40 years old who had recovered from COVID-19. The chain's CDR3 is CASSFGEGYGYTF. Here the CDR3 DNA reads TGTGCCAGCAGCTTCGGAGAGGGCTATGGCTACACCTTC.